Each of the 30 T cell receptor beta chains below was sequenced from the same sample in a study of technical replicates of blood from a few donors. Method: immunoSEQ multiplex PCR; TCRdb's copy keeps in-frame clones and lacks some. This sample has some 83,000 clones, with more than 85% found just once. Sequenced sample: T cells isolated from PBMCs. These receptors were collected from a human donor in good health.

This chain connects TRBV5-4 to TRBJ2-2, with 7 bases that match TRBD2. Germline V gives CDR1 SGHNT, CDR2 YYREEE (reference sequence). The CDR3 runs 16 residues. Unmatched junction bases numbered 13, after V lost 9 bases and J lost 2 bases. CDR3 sequence (DNA): TGTGCCATCGGGGGAGAGCGGGACTTTAACACCGGGGAGCTGTTTTTT. It is translated as CAIGGERDFNTGELFF.

The CDR3 loop reads CASSLRSSGLSYEQYF. The DNA for the CDR3 is TGCGCCAGCAGCTTAAGGTCTAGCGGGTTGTCCTACGAGCAGTACTTC. The rearrangement links TRBV5-1 to TRBJ2-7, with 8 bases fitting TRBD2. This CDR3 has 16 amino acids. V shed 2 bases, J shed 1 base, and the junction held 8 bases outside the gene matches. Germline CDR1 SGHRS, CDR2 YFSETQ.

This clone was seen a handful of times. The V call is TRBV7-9, the J call TRBJ1-5, with D possibly TRBD1 on 6 matching bases. Germline V gene data show CDR1 as SEHNR and CDR2 as FQNEAQ (reference sequence). This CDR3 is built from 14 residues. V was pared by 4 bases and J by 7 bases, with 14 bases between. The CDR3 loop is CASSYTGNSQPQHF. The CDR3 DNA reads TGTGCCAGCAGCTATACAGGGAACAGCCAGCCCCAGCATTTT.

This clone has just a few counts. The CDR3 sequence is CAWSLGQPSEAFF. CDR3 DNA sequence: TGTGCCTGGAGTTTGGGACAGCCGTCTGAAGCTTTCTTT. The chain is built from TRBV30 and TRBJ1-1; TRBD1 aligns across 7 bases. The CDR3 is 13 residues long. The junction had 6 bases not matched to a gene; V was cut back by 2 bases and J by 6 bases. Germline V CDR1 and CDR2: GTSNPN, SVGIG (reference sequence).

The chain has TRBV9 and TRBJ1-3, with TRBD1 as a possible D gene (6 bases). There are 16 residues in the CDR3. Germline V lookup: CDR1 SGDLS, CDR2 YYNGEE. V gave up 2 bases and J gave up 0 bases, with 12 bases separating them. The CDR3 coding sequence is TGTGCCAGCAGCGTGTCCAGGGGCCTCTCTGGAAACACCATATATTTT. This codes for CASSVSRGLSGNTIYF.

The chain links TRBV19 to TRBJ2-1; 8 nucleotides align to TRBD2. The CDR3 is 15 amino acids. The germline CDR1 and CDR2 sequences are LNHDA and SQIVND (reference sequence). Losses at the gene ends were 3 bases for V and 4 bases for J; bases not matched to a gene: 5. CDR3 protein: CASSISGSGYNEQFF. The CDR3 nucleotides read TGTGCCAGTAGTATCAGCGGGAGCGGGTACAATGAGCAGTTCTTC.

V usage is TRBV5-6 and J usage is TRBJ2-7, with TRBD2 matching 8 bases. Per germline, CDR1 SGHDT and CDR2 YYEEEE. Losses at the gene ends were 3 bases for V and 2 bases for J; bases not matched to a gene: 1. The CDR3 is 13 residues long. CDR3 region: CASSWGLAYEQYF. The CDR3 DNA sequence: TGTGCCAGCAGCTGGGGACTAGCCTACGAGCAGTACTTC.

The rearrangement joins TRBV19 to TRBJ2-1; 7 bases agree with TRBD2. The CDR3 extends over 13 amino acids. The trim removed 7 bases at V and 8 bases at J, leaving 8 bases unmatched. Germline V lookup: CDR1 LNHDA, CDR2 SQIVND (reference sequence). DNA of the CDR3: TGTGCCAGTAAGTTGGCGGGAGTGGATGAGCAGTTCTTC. Its translation: CASKLAGVDEQFF. Full variable domain (missing parts from reference TRBV19 and TRBJ2-1): DGGITQSPKYLFRKEGQNVTLSCEQNLNHDAMYWYRQDPGQGLRLIYYSQIVNDFQKGDIAEGYSVSREKKESFPLTVTSAQKNPTAFYLCASKLAGVDEQFFGPGTRLTVL.

The chain has TRBV6-6 and TRBJ1-3, with D uncertain. The CDR3 length is 12 residues. Germline CDR1 MNHNY, CDR2 SVGAGI (reference sequence). V lost 8 bases, J lost 0 bases, and 5 bases lay in between. The CDR3 coding sequence is TGTGCCAGCTACAGCTCTGGAAACACCATATATTTT. This translates into CASYSSGNTIYF.

The chain combines TRBV7-9 with TRBJ2-1, with 7 bases matching TRBD2. The germline CDR1 and CDR2 sequences are SEHNR and FQNEAQ (reference sequence). This CDR3 spans 15 amino acids. V was clipped by 1 base and J by 4 bases; unmatched bases: 4. This CDR3 reads CASSLVLASYNEQFF. The CDR3 nucleotides read TGTGCCAGCAGCTTAGTACTAGCGAGTTACAATGAGCAGTTCTTC.

J is TRBJ2-2 and V is TRBV13, with TRBD1 identical over 8 bases. The length of the CDR3 is 13 residues. The V and J ends lost 9 bases and 6 bases, in that order; junction bases with no gene match: 6. Per the germline V gene, CDR1 is PRHDT and CDR2 is FYEKMQ (reference sequence). CDR3 DNA: TGTGCCAGTGGACAGGGACAGTCCGGGGAGCTGTTTTTT. It encodes CASGQGQSGELFF.

The V and J genes are TRBV19 and TRBJ1-1; 12 bases match TRBD1. Germline CDR1 reads LNHDA; CDR2 reads SQIVND (reference sequence). V lost 3 bases to trimming and J lost 5 bases; unmatched junction nucleotides: 7. The CDR3 has 16 amino acids. The CDR3: CASSILPGQGATEAFF. CDR3 nucleotide sequence: TGTGCCAGTAGTATTCTCCCGGGACAGGGGGCGACTGAAGCTTTCTTT.

This chain joins TRBV9 and TRBJ2-2, with D uncertain. The V end lost 4 bases, the J end lost 6 bases, and 7 bases lay between the germline ends. Germline V lookup: CDR1 SGDLS, CDR2 YYNGEE. There are 12 residues in the CDR3. CDR3: CASSLLPGELFF. The CDR3 DNA is TGTGCCAGCAGCCTACTCCCCGGGGAGCTGTTTTTT. The variable domain in full, with the rest retrieved from reference TRBV9 and TRBJ2-2, is DSGVTQTPKHLITATGQRVTLRCSPRSGDLSVYWYQQSLDQGLQFLIQYYNGEERAKGNILERFSAQQFPDLHSELNLSSLELGDSALYFCASSLLPGELFFGEGSRLTVL.

The V call is TRBV27, the J call TRBJ2-7; 9 nucleotides line up with TRBD1. Germline V gene lookup returns CDR1 MNHEY and CDR2 SMNVEV (reference sequence). V was pared by 1 base and J by 6 bases, with 7 bases of the junction left unmatched. This CDR3 region has 15 residues. The CDR3 DNA is TGTGCCAGCAGTTTATATTTCGGGACAGGGCTCGAGCAGTACTTC. It specifies CASSLYFGTGLEQYF.

The chain carries TRBV10-3 and TRBJ2-2; TRBD2 is a possible D gene (6 bases). In germline, CDR1 is ENHRY, CDR2 SYGVKD. The CDR3 length is 15 residues. The V and J ends lost 11 bases and 3 bases respectively, with 19 bases between them. The CDR3 sequence is CAVGAGRIDTGELFF. The CDR3 DNA sequence: TGTGCCGTTGGGGCGGGGCGGATTGACACCGGGGAGCTGTTTTTT.

This clone was recorded a few times. This rearrangement joins TRBV12-2 to TRBJ2-4; the table's TRBD1 call for D was not verified on the DNA. TRBV12-2 is tagged as a pseudogene. This CDR3 spans 15 amino acids. The DNA for the CDR3 is TGTGCAAGTCGCTTAGGAGGGGGACAGGTCTATATTCAGTACTTC. Translation gives CASRLGGGQVYIQYF.

This clone is a singleton in its sample. This chain connects TRBV5-1 to TRBJ1-3, with 9 bases fitting TRBD1. This CDR3 spans 16 amino acids. The junction had 6 bases not matched to a gene; V was cut back by 4 bases and J by 1 base. The germline V gene encodes CDR1 SGHRS and CDR2 YFSETQ. CDR3 DNA: TGCGCCAGCAGCAACGAGGGGACAGGGTCTGGAAACACCATATATTTT. This encodes CASSNEGTGSGNTIYF.

The chain carries TRBV28 and TRBJ2-1; 8 positions agree with TRBD2. V lost 6 bases, J lost 5 bases, and 9 bases stayed unmatched. The CDR3 contains 15 residues. Germline CDR1 reads MDHEN; CDR2 reads SYDVKM. In nucleotides, the CDR3 is TGTGCCAGCAGCCCAAGCGGGAGTCTTAACAATGAGCAGTTCTTC. Translating gives CASSPSGSLNNEQFF. The full variable domain, its missing parts supplied by reference TRBV28 and TRBJ2-1, is DVKVTQSSRYLVKRTGEKVFLECVQDMDHENMFWYRQDPGLGLRLIYFSYDVKMKEKGDIPEGYSVSREKKERFSLILESASTNQTSMYLCASSPSGSLNNEQFFGPGTRLTVL.

The chain couples TRBV11-3 to TRBJ2-1; no clear D gene. The CDR3 loop spans 11 amino acids. The V gene's germline CDR1 is SGHNT and CDR2 YENEEA. V was cut by 7 bases and J by 6 bases, with 7 bases left in between. Here the CDR3 reads CASTVGNEQFF. For the CDR3, the DNA is TGTGCCAGCACCGTCGGCAATGAGCAGTTCTTC.

V usage is TRBV6-5 and J usage is TRBJ2-1; D uncertain. The V and J ends lost 0 bases and 5 bases respectively, with 11 bases between them. Germline V gene sequence: CDR1 MNHEY, CDR2 SVGAGI. CDR3 length: 15 residues. This CDR3 is CASSYSMYTHNEQFF. The DNA of the CDR3 is TGTGCCAGCAGTTACTCAATGTACACACACAATGAGCAGTTCTTC.

This chain connects TRBV27 to TRBJ2-7; D might be TRBD1 (6 bases). The CDR3 is 16 residues long. The V end was cut by 0 bases, the J end by 0 bases, with 12 bases between. Germline V CDR1 and CDR2: MNHEY, SMNVEV (reference sequence). The CDR3 region has the DNA TGTGCCAGCAGTTTATCTAGGGGACAAAGCTCCTACGAGCAGTACTTC. It encodes CASSLSRGQSSYEQYF.

This clone occurred once. The chain is built from TRBV7-9 and TRBJ2-3, with no clear D. V was cut by 3 bases and J by 6 bases, with 7 bases left in between. Germline V gene sequence: CDR1 SEHNR, CDR2 FQNEAQ (reference sequence). CDR3 size: 12 residues. CDR3 sequence reads: CASSFHYDTQYF. The CDR3 DNA reads TGTGCCAGCAGCTTTCACTATGATACGCAGTATTTT.

The V call is TRBV7-6, the J call TRBJ1-1; 9 nucleotides agree with TRBD1. The CDR3 covers 14 residues. V lost 4 bases, J lost 1 base, and 1 base stayed unmatched. CDR1 and CDR2 from the germline V gene are SGHVS and FNYEAQ. CDR3 residues: CASSWTGANTEAFF. The CDR3 DNA reads TGTGCCAGCAGCTGGACAGGGGCGAACACTGAAGCTTTCTTT.

This clone was seen a single time. The chain carries TRBV21-1 and TRBJ1-2. TRBV21-1 is flagged as a pseudogene. CDR3 length: 15 amino acids. The CDR3 DNA is TGTGCCAGCAGCAGGGAGACGATTTCCAACTATGGCTACACCTTC. Protein product: CASSRETISNYGYTF.

The chain recombines TRBV7-9 with TRBJ2-3; 7 positions agree with TRBD1. There are 12 residues in the CDR3. V shed 10 bases, J shed 4 bases, and the junction held 5 bases outside the gene matches. Looked up from germline, CDR1 is SEHNR and CDR2 is FQNEAQ (reference sequence). CDR3 in amino acids: CATDQGADTQYF. The DNA for the CDR3 is TGTGCCACCGACCAGGGGGCAGATACGCAGTATTTT.

The V and J genes are TRBV6-5 and TRBJ1-1; tentatively, D is TRBD1 (5 bases). Germline V gene sequence: CDR1 MNHEY, CDR2 SVGAGI. The CDR3 consists of 15 residues. V lost 1 base, J lost 0 bases, and 9 bases lay in between. The CDR3 here is CASSYFGALNTEAFF. DNA for the CDR3: TGTGCCAGCAGTTACTTTGGGGCCCTGAACACTGAAGCTTTCTTT.

This chain uses TRBV19 with TRBJ1-3, with 10 bases fitting TRBD1. The trim removed 4 bases at V and 2 bases at J, leaving 5 bases unmatched. CDR1 LNHDA and CDR2 SQIVND come from the germline V gene (reference sequence). This CDR3 is 16 amino acids long. For the CDR3, the DNA is TGTGCCAGTAGTACGTCCGGGACAGGGGCTGGAAACACCATATATTTT. This sequence encodes CASSTSGTGAGNTIYF.

The rearrangement links TRBV28 to TRBJ1-5, with TRBD1 matching 7 bases. Trimming took 4 bases from V and 2 from J; bases not matched to a gene: 11. The CDR3 sequence is 17 residues long. Germline V gives CDR1 MDHEN, CDR2 SYDVKM. This CDR3 is CASSYRGTGTGNQPQHF. In DNA, the CDR3 is TGTGCCAGCAGTTATAGAGGCACCGGGACAGGCAATCAGCCCCAGCATTTT.

Details on this clone: The sample has other DNA sequences that encode this CDR3 too. V gene TRBV5-6 combines with J gene TRBJ1-5, with unresolved D. Germline V gene data show CDR1 as SGHDT and CDR2 as YYEEEE. The CDR3 is 13 amino acids. With 0 bases removed from V and 2 bases from J, the gap between germline ends came to 3 bases. The DNA of the CDR3 is TGTGCCAGCAGCTTGGCGGGCAATCAGCCCCAGCATTTT. Residues: CASSLAGNQPQHF.

The chain joins TRBV6-1 to TRBJ2-7; TRBD1 aligns across 7 bases. This CDR3 spans 14 amino acids. The trim removed 3 bases at V and 4 bases at J, leaving 6 bases unmatched. Germline CDR1 is MNHNS and CDR2 is SASEGT. The CDR3 sequence is CASSDRDSNYEQYF. The CDR3 nucleotides are TGTGCCAGCAGTGATCGGGACAGTAATTACGAGCAGTACTTC.